These T cell receptor beta chains were read from a single sample in a study of blood T cell repertoires in COVID-19. The protocol was immunoSEQ multiplex PCR, while the TCRdb copy is restricted to in-frame clones and leaves out a portion. The sample yields 300,000 to 400,000 clones, approximately 92% seen once. Sequencing was carried out using PBMCs or T cells enriched from blood (not recorded which). The source is a man between 18 and 35 years old who had recovered from COVID-19. The CDR3 runs from the conserved cysteine through the conserved F or W. D genes are given only for firm matches. Size values are once, few and many counts, or a class for expanded clones, and some rows have none.

TRBJ2-7 NA once TRBV15 TGTGCCACCAGCAGAGATAGGGTGCAGGGGGGAATCAATCACTACGAGCAGTACTTC CATSRDRVQGGINHYEQYF
TRBJ1-5 TRBD1 NA TRBV6-5 TGTGCCAGCAGTCCCGGGACAGGGATTTTGAAGCCCCAGCATTTT CASSPGTGILKPQHF
TRBJ2-2 NA NA TRBV11-2 TGTGCCAGCAGGACTGCGAACACCGGGGAGCTGTTTTTT CASRTANTGELFF
TRBJ1-2 NA NA TRBV30 TGTGCCTGGAGTCTTACCAGCTATGGCTACACCTTC CAWSLTSYGYTF
TRBJ2-7 NA few TRBV19 TGTGCCAGTACCGTCACAGGGATCGGATCATACGAGCAGTACTTC CASTVTGIGSYEQYF
TRBJ2-7 NA NA TRBV7-7 TGTGCCAGCAGCTTAGCGTATGCGGGGAACTACGAGCAGTACTTC CASSLAYAGNYEQYF
TRBJ1-1 NA NA TRBV6-5 TGTGCCAGCACCCAGGGGACCGACCTCGAAGCTTTCTTT CASTQGTDLEAFF
TRBJ2-7 TRBD1 NA TRBV28 TGTGCCAGCAGTTTTCGGACAGGGGAGTACGAGCAGTACTTC CASSFRTGEYEQYF
TRBJ2-2 TRBD2 NA TRBV29-1 TGCAGCGTTGTTGTGGGAGGGATTTCCGGGAACACCGGGGAGCTGTTTTTT CSVVVGGISGNTGELFF
TRBJ2-3 TRBD1 NA TRBV10-3 TGTGCCATCAGGGAGACAGGGGGGGCAGATACGCAGTATTTT CAIRETGGADTQYF
TRBJ2-5 TRBD2 NA TRBV9 TGTGCCAGCAGCGTGGGGGGAGGGCCTCAAGAGACCCAGTACTTC CASSVGGGPQETQYF
TRBJ2-5 TRBD1 NA TRBV10-3 TGTGCCATCAGTACAGGACAGGGAGGGACCCAGTACTTC CAISTGQGGTQYF
TRBJ1-2 TRBD1 NA TRBV11-2 TGTGCCAGCAGCTTAGCGAGGGACAGGGGGCGCGGAGGCTACACCTTC CASSLARDRGRGGYTF
TRBJ1-1 TRBD1 few TRBV7-9 TGTGCCAGCAAGGGACAGTTACTTGAAGCTTTCTTT CASKGQLLEAFF
TRBJ2-3 NA NA TRBV15 TGTGCCACCAGCAGAGAACGAAAAGAGATCACAGATACGCAGTATTTT CATSRERKEITDTQYF
TRBJ2-1 NA once TRBV14 TGTGCCAGCAGCCAAGATTTGAGGGCGTTCTCCTACAATGAGCAGTTCTTC CASSQDLRAFSYNEQFF
TRBJ1-4 TRBD1 NA TRBV4-1 TGCGCCAGCAGCCAAGTGTTAGGGACAGACGAAAAACTGTTTTTT CASSQVLGTDEKLFF
TRBJ1-5 TRBD1 once TRBV4-1 TGCGCCAGCAGCTACGATCCGGGACAGGAGGACAATCAGCCCCAGCATTTT CASSYDPGQEDNQPQHF
TRBJ2-7 TRBD1 NA TRBV12-3/TRBV12-4 TGTGCCAGCAGTTTTACAGGGGTGGCCGAGCAGTACTTC CASSFTGVAEQYF
TRBJ2-3 NA NA TRBV12-3/TRBV12-4 TGTGCCAGCAGCATATCAGGGTACACGCAGTATTTT CASSISGYTQYF
TRBJ2-2 TRBD2 NA TRBV5-1 TGCGCCAGCAGCATCGGGAATAGCGGGCGGAACACCGGGGAGCTGTTTTTT CASSIGNSGRNTGELFF
TRBJ1-5 TRBD1 NA TRBV19 TGTGCCAGTAGTACAGGGGGCCGCGGTCAGCCCCAGCATTTT CASSTGGRGQPQHF
TRBJ2-1 NA few TRBV7-9 TGTGCCAGCAGCTTTGCGGCAAGCTCCTACAATGAGCAGTTCTTC CASSFAASSYNEQFF